This T cell receptor beta chain was identified during a study of Graves' ophthalmopathy and Graves' hyperthyroidism. Study context: Hyperthyroidism qualified as stable when ophthalmopathy did not develop within 18 months of follow-up.

This clonotype appeared many times. The sequenced template was RNA, covering the TCR beta CDR3 region. The workflow started with a first-round RT-PCR run with HTBI primers and then moved on to a second-round multiplex PCR. From the multiplex PCR reads, TCRdb called clonotypes with MiXCR, one entry per CDR3 protein. This sample has 900,000 to 1,200,000 distinct CDR3 sequences; about two fifths occur once, and the top ten carry more than 9.5%. Sequencing was carried out using peripheral blood or thyroid tissue (not recorded which). This TCR was sampled from an adult man with Graves' hyperthyroidism.

This CDR3 reads CASSLARDIPFTF. The CDR3 region has the DNA TGTGCCAGCAGCTTAGCCCGGGACATCCCCTTCACCTTC. The chain has TRBV7-2 and TRBJ1-2; D possibly corresponds to TRBD1 (6 bases). CDR3 length: 13 amino acids. The germline V gene has CDR1 SGHTA and CDR2 FQGNSA. V lost 0 bases, J lost 13 bases, and 15 bases lay in between.